This record concerns one T cell receptor (beta chain) sequence. What it recognizes is unknown. Each donor provided at least one pre-ART PBMC sample and at least two post-ART PBMC samples. This sample stems from a study of long-term antiretroviral therapy in people with HIV. Whole-study results and caveats: Versus controls, repertoires in people with HIV had narrower CDR3 length ranges. Blood draws took place between about 2004 and 2018 and possibly involved older ART regimens.

The CDR3 has 13 amino acids. Trimming pared 1 base from V and 2 bases from J, leaving 5 bases between. In germline, CDR1 is SEHNR, CDR2 FQNEAQ (reference sequence). Version v3.0 of the immunoSEQ assay ran at survey level. A per-sample goal of roughly 35,000-55,000 T-cell genomes was targeted by sequencing. TCRdb's table, derived via immunoSEQ multiplex PCR, lists solely in-frame clones and lacks some. The repertoire has some 26,000 clones, 85% to 90% of them found once; the top ten carry roughly 4.8%. The chain couples TRBV7-9 to TRBJ1-1; D is uncertain. This clonotype was obtained from a man aged 35 to 55 with HIV. The sequences come from unsorted PBMCs, collected roughly 2.7 years after starting antiretroviral therapy. The CDR3 region is CASSLEGNTEAFF. The DNA for the CDR3 is TGTGCCAGCAGCTTAGAGGGAAACACTGAAGCTTTCTTT.